This TCR beta chain is drawn from a study of blood T cell repertoires in COVID-19. Living in 20 to 30 US areas, the participants were between roughly 18 and 90 years of age. Cohorts were determined from participant-reported clinical history. This CDR3 comprises 14 residues. J gave up 8 bases and V 0 bases, and 4 bases lay outside the gene matches. Germline assignment: CDR1 SGHRS and CDR2 YFSETQ. The table came from immunoSEQ multiplex PCR; TCRdb's copy has only in-frame clones and leaves some out. Of a few hundred thousand clones in the sample, around 91% were seen once. Sequencing was carried out using PBMCs or T cells enriched from blood (not recorded which). V is TRBV5-1 and J is TRBJ1-2; TRBD1 matches 10 bases. This TCR was recovered from a woman under 30 with acute COVID-19. The CDR3 here is CASSLAGTGAGYTF. The CDR3 DNA reads as TGCGCCAGCAGCTTGGCGGGGACAGGGGCCGGCTACACCTTC.